This TCR beta chain was observed in a study of T cell repertoires in cytomegalovirus infection. Looking at the study overall: Indications came from public TCR beta signatures; they pointed to CMV infection and to a matching HLA type.

In this sample, this clonotype turned up many times. What it recognizes is unknown. TCRdb re-analysed the reads in MiXCR, keeping a single row per CDR3 protein. The table lists 800,000 to 950,000 distinct CDR3 sequences, 32% of them singletons. Trimming pared 5 bases from V and 1 base from J, leaving 11 bases between. The CDR3 is 14 residues long. Germline CDR1 SGHVS, CDR2 FNYEAQ. Overall study findings and caveats: The response measured ex vivo was dominated by TCR beta clonotypes (HLA-C-restricted and CMV-specific).

The chain employs TRBV7-6 and TRBJ1-1; no firm D call. This clonotype was obtained from a human donor in good health (CMV status not recorded). Some clones in this sample may be carry-over from other donors' samples. The source was cultured CD8+ T cells from PBMCs, collected from culture after CMV antigen stimulation. The CDR3 loop is CASSPRHQNTEAFF. The CDR3 DNA reads TGTGCCAGCAGCCCCCGTCACCAGAACACTGAAGCTTTCTTT.